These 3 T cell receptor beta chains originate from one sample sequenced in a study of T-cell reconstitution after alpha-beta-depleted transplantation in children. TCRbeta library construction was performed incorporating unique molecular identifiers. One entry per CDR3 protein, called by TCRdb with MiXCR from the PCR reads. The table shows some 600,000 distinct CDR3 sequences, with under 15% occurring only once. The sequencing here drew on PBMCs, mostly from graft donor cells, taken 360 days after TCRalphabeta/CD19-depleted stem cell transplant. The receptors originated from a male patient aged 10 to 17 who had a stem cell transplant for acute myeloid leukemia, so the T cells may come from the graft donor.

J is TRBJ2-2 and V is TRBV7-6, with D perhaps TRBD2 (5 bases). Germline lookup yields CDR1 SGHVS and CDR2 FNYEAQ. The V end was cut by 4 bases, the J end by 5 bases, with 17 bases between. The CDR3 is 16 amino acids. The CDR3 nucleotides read TGTGCCAGCAGCTCCGGGGTGAGGGATGGTACCGGGGAGCTGTTTTTT. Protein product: CASSSGVRDGTGELFF.

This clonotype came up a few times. The CDR3 sequence is CSANSGRAVETQYF. The CDR3 region has the DNA TGCAGTGCTAATAGCGGGAGGGCCGTAGAGACCCAGTACTTC. The rearrangement uses TRBV20-1 and TRBJ2-5; TRBD2 aligns across 11 bases. Trimming removed 4 bases from V and 4 bases from J; junction bases left unmatched: 5. The CDR3 sequence is 14 residues long. CDR1 is DFQATT and CDR2 is SNEGSKA in the germline V gene (reference sequence).

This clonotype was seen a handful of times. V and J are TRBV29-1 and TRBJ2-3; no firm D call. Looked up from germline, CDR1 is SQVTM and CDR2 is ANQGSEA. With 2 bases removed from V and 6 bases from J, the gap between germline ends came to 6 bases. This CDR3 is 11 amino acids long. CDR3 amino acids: CSVEPTDTQYF. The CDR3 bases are TGCAGCGTTGAACCGACTGATACGCAGTATTTT.